This is a list of T cell receptor beta chains from one sample in a study of cytomegalovirus exposure and HLA in healthy donors. TCRdb's copy holds only in-frame clones and misses some; the assay was immunoSEQ multiplex PCR. Of around 76,000 clones listed, roughly 67% were seen once; the top ten hold 7.6%. Sample: PBMCs. These receptors all stem from a man aged 35 to 55 in good health and CMV-seropositive. Both conserved end residues are part of each CDR3. A D gene is named only where the DNA matches it firmly. Clone sizes are given selectively: once, few, many, or a class where the clone is expanded.

abundance | j_gene | d_gene | v_gene | len | CDR3nt | CDR3aa
- | TRBJ2-2 | - | TRBV4-3 | 12 | TGCGCCAGCAGCCTCGGCACCGGGGAGCTGTTTTTT | CASSLGTGELFF
- | TRBJ2-1 | - | TRBV5-6 | 15 | TGTGCCAGCAGCTTGGTGGGGCGAGGAGGGAATGAGCAGTTCTTC | CASSLVGRGGNEQFF
- | TRBJ2-7 | - | TRBV5-1 | 14 | TGCGCCAGCAGCTCCGACAGGTCCTCCTACGAGCAGTACTTC | CASSSDRSSYEQYF
- | TRBJ1-1 | - | TRBV11-2 | 13 | TGTGCCAGCACCTCCCAGGGCGCGACTGAAGCTTTCTTT | CASTSQGATEAFF
- | TRBJ1-6 | TRBD1 | TRBV30 | 15 | TGTGCCTGGAGTCTCGGGACAGGGGGAAATTCACCCCTCCACTTT | CAWSLGTGGNSPLHF
- | TRBJ1-1 | - | TRBV13 | 13 | TGTGCCAGCAGCTTGAGGGCTTGGACTGAAGCTTTCTTT | CASSLRAWTEAFF
- | TRBJ2-7 | TRBD2 | TRBV6-5 | 15 | TGTGCCAGCAGTCGAACTACTAGCGGTTACTACGAGCAGTACTTC | CASSRTTSGYYEQYF
few | TRBJ1-1 | - | TRBV9 | 13 | TGTGCCAGCAGCGTAGATCAGGGCAGAGAAGCTTTCTTT | CASSVDQGREAFF
- | TRBJ2-3 | - | TRBV7-6 | 16 | TGTGCCAGCAGCCGATACGCACAGTCTAGCACAGATACGCAGTATTTT | CASSRYAQSSTDTQYF
- | TRBJ2-5 | TRBD1 | TRBV29-1 | 16 | TGCAGCGTTGTATTATTGAGGGACAGAGCTCAAGAGACCCAGTACTTC | CSVVLLRDRAQETQYF
- | TRBJ1-1 | - | TRBV30 | 13 | TGTGCCTGGAGTGTACTAGGGCTCTCTGAAGCTTTCTTT | CAWSVLGLSEAFF
- | TRBJ2-7 | TRBD1 | TRBV5-1 | 15 | TGCGCCAGCAGCTTGGCCGGGACAGGGCCCGACGAGCAGTACTTC | CASSLAGTGPDEQYF
- | TRBJ1-1 | - | TRBV29-1 | 14 | TGCAGCGTTGGGAAGCAGGGAAGGAACACTGAAGCTTTCTTT | CSVGKQGRNTEAFF
- | TRBJ2-5 | - | TRBV5-1 | 13 | TGCGCCAGCAGCCCAGAAAACCAAGAGACCCAGTACTTC | CASSPENQETQYF
- | TRBJ2-5 | - | TRBV7-8 | 15 | TGTGCCAGCAGCTTAGACCCAGCAGGAGGAGAGACCCAGTACTTC | CASSLDPAGGETQYF
- | TRBJ2-7 | TRBD1 | TRBV5-4 | 13 | TGTGCCAGCAGCTCAACCGGACAGGGCGAGCAGTACTTC | CASSSTGQGEQYF
- | TRBJ1-3 | - | TRBV25-1 | 15 | TGTGCCGTCCAGGTCGGTCAGGACTCTGGAAACACCATATATTTT | CAVQVGQDSGNTIYF
many | TRBJ2-1 | TRBD2 | TRBV6-4 | 15 | TGTGCCAGCAGTACGGGGGGAAGCTTGAGCGATGAGCAGTTCTTC | CASSTGGSLSDEQFF
- | TRBJ1-2 | TRBD1 | TRBV28 | 15 | TGTGCCAGCACCCCAGGACAGGGGGTGGGCTATGGCTACACCTTC | CASTPGQGVGYGYTF
- | TRBJ1-1 | - | TRBV29-1 | 13 | TGCAGCGTGGGGACTGGGACCTACACTGAAGCTTTCTTT | CSVGTGTYTEAFF
- | TRBJ2-1 | - | TRBV28 | 11 | TGTGCCAGCAGTCCCCGAGATGAGCAGTTCTTC | CASSPRDEQFF
once | TRBJ2-7 | TRBD1 | TRBV10-3 | 15 | TGTGCCATCAGTGACGCGACAGGGCAGTCTATCGAGCAGTACTTC | CAISDATGQSIEQYF
- | TRBJ1-2 | TRBD1 | TRBV30 | 13 | TGTGCCTGGAGAGGGACAGGGGTCCATGGCTACACCTTC | CAWRGTGVHGYTF
- | TRBJ1-1 | - | TRBV28 | 15 | TGTGCCAGCAGGGACTCGTGGGGTAGTGAAACTGAAGCTTTCTTT | CASRDSWGSETEAFF
- | TRBJ2-2 | - | TRBV23-1 | 14 | TGCGCCAGCGGGGAAGGGGCAGGGACCGGGGAGCTGTTTTTT | CASGEGAGTGELFF
- | TRBJ2-7 | - | TRBV7-9 | 12 | TGTGCCAGCAGCTTTAACAGCCGCGAGCAGTACTTC | CASSFNSREQYF
- | TRBJ2-5 | - | TRBV5-1 | 15 | TGCGCCAGCAGCTTGGGGGCTAGCACACAAGAGACCCAGTACTTC | CASSLGASTQETQYF
- | TRBJ1-5 | - | TRBV18 | 13 | TGTGCCAGCTCACCACAGGGGTATCAGCCCCAGCATTTT | CASSPQGYQPQHF
- | TRBJ2-5 | TRBD1 | TRBV30 | 16 | TGTGCCTGGAGTGTGGGGGACAGGGGGATATCAGGGACCCAGTACTTC | CAWSVGDRGISGTQYF
few | TRBJ2-1 | - | TRBV5-6 | 13 | TGTGCCAGCAGCCCGCCGTGGGGGGATGAGCAGTTCTTC | CASSPPWGDEQFF
- | TRBJ2-3 | TRBD2 | TRBV9 | 15 | TGTGCCAGCAGCCCGGCTGGACTAGCGGGAGGGACGCAGTATTTT | CASSPAGLAGGTQYF
- | TRBJ1-1 | - | TRBV18 | 14 | TGTGCCAGCGCCCCGGGGACATTGAACACTGAAGCTTTCTTT | CASAPGTLNTEAFF
- | TRBJ2-7 | - | TRBV5-1 | 14 | TGCGCCAGCAGCTTGGGAGGAGAAAACTACGAGCAGTACTTC | CASSLGGENYEQYF
- | TRBJ2-3 | TRBD1 | TRBV25-1 | 13 | TGTGCCAGCAGTGATGGGGGACAGGATACGCAGTATTTT | CASSDGGQDTQYF
- | TRBJ1-1 | - | TRBV29-1 | 12 | TGCAGCGCCCCCACAGAGAACACTGAAGCTTTCTTT | CSAPTENTEAFF
few | TRBJ1-1 | - | TRBV30 | 13 | TGTGCCTGGAGTGTACCCGGAGGCACTGAAGCTTTCTTT | CAWSVPGGTEAFF
- | TRBJ2-2 | - | TRBV4-2 | 15 | TGTGCCAGCAGCCAGCGACAGGAAAACACCGGGGAGCTGTTTTTT | CASSQRQENTGELFF
- | TRBJ2-5 | TRBD1 | TRBV10-3 | 13 | TGTGCCATCAGCCGGGACAGCCAAGAGACCCAGTACTTC | CAISRDSQETQYF
- | TRBJ2-1 | TRBD1 | TRBV9 | 14 | TGTGCCAGCAGCGGAGGGACAGTCTACAATGAGCAGTTCTTC | CASSGGTVYNEQFF
- | TRBJ1-1 | - | TRBV5-4 | 15 | TGTGCCAGCAGCTCCAGAGGCGGCTCGAACACTGAAGCTTTCTTT | CASSSRGGSNTEAFF
- | TRBJ1-3 | TRBD1 | TRBV6-5 | 13 | TGTGCCAGCAGCCAGGACAGGGGAAACACCATATATTTT | CASSQDRGNTIYF
- | TRBJ1-1 | - | TRBV27 | 14 | TGTGCCAGCAGTTTACTCGGGGTGAACACTGAAGCTTTCTTT | CASSLLGVNTEAFF
- | TRBJ2-7 | TRBD1 | TRBV5-1 | 14 | TGCGCCACGACTCCGACAGGGGGACCCGGGGAGCAGTACTTC | CATTPTGGPGEQYF
- | TRBJ1-2 | - | TRBV6-5 | 13 | TGTGCCAGCATGGGGGGTGTTGGCATCGGCTACACCTTC | CASMGGVGIGYTF
- | TRBJ2-7 | TRBD1 | TRBV6-5 | 14 | TGTGCCAGCAGTACCGACAGGGGGCGCAACGAGCAGTACTTC | CASSTDRGRNEQYF
- | TRBJ1-6 | - | TRBV4-1 | 14 | TGCGCCAGCAGCCAAGATAGGGGCAATTCACCCCTCCACTTT | CASSQDRGNSPLHF
- | TRBJ2-3 | - | TRBV9 | 15 | TGTGCCAGCAGTTCTAGGGGACAACGCACAGATACGCAGTATTTT | CASSSRGQRTDTQYF
few | TRBJ1-1 | TRBD1 | TRBV19 | 14 | TGTGCCAGTAGTAGGGGGACAGGGAGGACTGAAGCTTTCTTT | CASSRGTGRTEAFF
- | TRBJ2-7 | - | TRBV12-2 | 16 | TGTGCAAGTCGCTTAGTAAGGGGACAGGGCGTCGACGAGCAGTACTTC | CASRLVRGQGVDEQYF
- | TRBJ1-1 | TRBD1 | TRBV19 | 14 | TGTGCCAGTAGTAGGGACAGGGGTGACACTGAAGCTTTCTTT | CASSRDRGDTEAFF
once | TRBJ2-7 | TRBD2 | TRBV28 | 15 | TGTGCCAGCAGTCCCCCGGGACTAGCGGGACGAGAGCAGTACTTC | CASSPPGLAGREQYF
- | TRBJ1-2 | TRBD1 | TRBV5-4 | 15 | TGTGCCAGCAGCTTGGGAGACAGGGGGTCTAGTGGCTACACCTTC | CASSLGDRGSSGYTF
- | TRBJ2-7 | TRBD2 | TRBV6-5 | 15 | TGTGCCAGCAGTTACTCTAGCGGGAGGCCCTACGAGCAGTACTTC | CASSYSSGRPYEQYF
- | TRBJ1-6 | TRBD1 | TRBV9 | 17 | TGTGCCAGCAGCGTACTCCAGGGGGCTTTCGGTAATTCACCCCTCCACTTT | CASSVLQGAFGNSPLHF
- | TRBJ1-1 | - | TRBV4-3 | 14 | TGCGCCAGCAGCCAAGGTATAGTAAACACTGAAGCTTTCTTT | CASSQGIVNTEAFF